Listed here is a single T cell receptor beta chain. No antigen is known for it. Per-base qualities were not stored, and no clone one base away is much larger. Donors were healthy HIV-negative adults with no recently reported acute infections or vaccinations. All donors were Caucasian adults living in Nashville, Tennessee, USA. CD4+ T cells were enriched through magnetic negative selection, after which naive cells were positively selected on CD45RA and the remaining negative fraction served as the memory subset. Blood was collected by leukapheresis, and PBMCs were isolated by Ficoll-Histopaque density gradient centrifugation and then cryopreserved in liquid nitrogen vapor phase. Analytical flow cytometry was used to check the purity and quantity of each magnetically sorted T cell population. Genomic DNA was isolated from every sorted fraction and measured by UV absorbance on a Nanodrop 2000c. Deletion took 6 bases off V and 1 base off J, with a span of 9 bases between the germline ends. The germline V gene provides CDR1 SGHNT and CDR2 YENEEA. Its CDR3 holds 14 amino acids, cysteine through phenylalanine. The read is trimmed to its CDR3 DNA, 42 bases read in frame from base 1.

The record originates from a study of shared clonotypes between healthy human individuals (dated by TCRdb to about 2020). About the full investigation: Three men and two women, aged 18 to 49 years, made up the cohort. Per donor, three plates each were used for CD4 naive and CD4 memory, two for CD8 naive, and one for CD8 memory. Blood TCR repertoires of roughly five healthy adults were deeply sequenced to estimate repertoire size and the extent of clonotype sharing between individuals. To increase sequencing depth and limit assay-specific biases, different laboratories used diverse techniques to prepare libraries and sequence TCR repertoires. Leukapheresis yielded between about 0.85 and 10 billion PBMCs per donor. Overall study results and their limits: Even with the large sequencing depth, rarefaction of the sorted-subset datasets indicated that sequencing was incomplete. Pairwise subsampling indicated that sequencing depth was expected to affect the degree of clonotype sharing among donors. Across a handful of donors, around 5% of naive CD4, more than 3% of naive CD8, about 2.3% of memory CD4, and approximately 0.4% of memory CD8 clonotypes were shared. Sampling was restricted to blood, and TCR repertoires in tissue are likely to differ from TCR repertoires in blood. The small number of donors limited the genetic and exposure-history diversity represented. Higher generation probabilities were observed for clonotypes shared by all four sorted-subset donors than for non-shared clonotypes. Larger estimated clonotype richness was generally found for naive subsets than for memory subsets.

Using the deep immunoSEQ assay, multiplex PCR amplified TCR CDR3 regions from genomic DNA. For each cell subset, the extracted genomic DNA was distributed evenly across all wells of several immunoSEQ 96-well plates, and each plate served as one replicate. For sorted subsets, about 200 ng genomic DNA, equal to some 30,000 T cell genomes, was loaded into each replicate PCR. The purified libraries were quantified using a Qubit 3.0 fluorometer, sized with a Bioanalyzer 2100, and then quantified again using the KAPA Library Quantification kit. Every immunoSEQ 96-well plate was sequenced on a dedicated single-read 150-cycle Illumina NextSeq 550 flow cell. In the paper's pipeline: Because the immunoSEQ output held only junctional sequences and lacked quality scores, the filtering could not match the filtering applied to full-length reads. Sequences were annotated with PyIR, a Python wrapper for IgBLAST v1.9, using IMGT germline references to assign V/J genes and CDR3. Reads with weak V/J assignments (E-value above 1e-6), missing CDR3, stop codons, out-of-frame junctions, or ambiguous translated residues were removed. V3J clonotypes were defined by identical inferred V gene, J gene, and CDR3 amino acid sequence. Percentage overlap between repertoires was computed as shared unique clonotypes divided by the size of the smaller repertoire. Three approaches were used to assess repertoire richness: RTK rarefaction, the Chao1 estimator, and Recon v2.1 estimates of unobserved clonotypes. Generation probabilities for all TCRbeta clonotypes obtained by the gDNA method from a few donors were computed using OLGA. The clones in this table, taken by TCRdb from immuneACCESS, are in-frame only. Not every clone is retained; where verified, under half of the shortfall comes from an unresolved V gene, and the cause of the rest is unknown. The D gene and trimming were derived from the DNA, and the V and J assignments and clone size from that table. This sample gives 2 million or so clones in total; 95% of them show up just once. The top ten clones comprise 0.13% of the sample.

Material for sequencing was naive CD4+ T cells sorted from blood. What the cell subset or site label conveys for this sample: CD45RA+ positively selected. This sequence originates from a man in his late teens or twenties in good health. This receptor chain uses TRBV11-3 and TRBJ2-2; no D gene call is confident. Here the CDR3 is given as CASSLSGNTGELFF. The DNA is TGTGCCAGCAGTCTATCCGGGAACACCGGGGAGCTGTTTTTT.